The rows below give T cell receptor beta chains drawn from one sample of a study of CD8 T cells in ankylosing spondylitis. TCRdb independently ran MiXCR on the 5' RACE reads; one entry per CDR3 protein. The sample consists of around 490,000 distinct CDR3 sequences, 5.3% of them appearing once. The sequenced sample consisted of blood, either unsorted or a sorted T cell fraction (not recorded which). These receptors came from a male donor with ankylosing spondylitis. The CDR3 runs from the conserved cysteine through the conserved F or W. Fields, in order: CDR3 DNA, CDR3 protein, clone size, V gene, J gene, D gene. The D gene is left open where the match is weak. Only some rows state a clone size, as once, few, many or a class for expanded clones.

DNA: TGTGCCAGCAGTTACTCCCAGGGGCACACTGAAGCTTTCTTT
CDR3: CASSYSQGHTEAFF
size: many
V: TRBV6-5
J: TRBJ1-1
D: -

DNA: TGTGCCAGCAGCTTAGGTCCAGTTCAGGGCTACACCTTC
CDR3: CASSLGPVQGYTF
size: many
V: TRBV7-2
J: TRBJ1-2
D: -

DNA: TGTGCCAGCAGCTTAAAAACGGATGGGGGACTAGGGGCCTACGAGCAGTACTTC
CDR3: CASSLKTDGGLGAYEQYF
size: -
V: TRBV13
J: TRBJ2-7
D: TRBD2

DNA: TGTGCCAGCACTCTGCTCGAAAGGAACACTGAAGCTTTCTTT
CDR3: CASTLLERNTEAFF
size: many
V: TRBV6-2/TRBV6-3
J: TRBJ1-1
D: -

DNA: TGTGCCAGCAGGGGGGGGTCGGCAAAACTGTTTTTT
CDR3: CASRGGSAKLFF
size: many
V: TRBV12-3/TRBV12-4
J: TRBJ1-4
D: -

DNA: TGCAGTGCCCCAGCGGGCGAGCCCTACAATGAGCAGTTCTTC
CDR3: CSAPAGEPYNEQFF
size: many
V: TRBV20-1
J: TRBJ2-1
D: -

DNA: TGTGCCAGCAGCATTGGACAGGGCAATGGCTACACCTTC
CDR3: CASSIGQGNGYTF
size: many
V: TRBV7-2
J: TRBJ1-2
D: TRBD1

DNA: TGCTCCAGCAGTGGGGGGGGTTGGGAGGCGAACACTGAAGCTTTCTTT
CDR3: CSSSGGGWEANTEAFF
size: few
V: TRBV10-2
J: TRBJ1-1
D: -

DNA: TGTGCCAGCAGCCAAGATGCGAGGGATGAGACCCAGTACTTC
CDR3: CASSQDARDETQYF
size: few
V: TRBV3-1
J: TRBJ2-5
D: -

DNA: TGCAGTGCTAGAAACGACAGGGGAGGCTACACCTTC
CDR3: CSARNDRGGYTF
size: many
V: TRBV20-1
J: TRBJ1-2
D: TRBD1

DNA: TGTGCCAGCAGCTATTACCATGGGGGGGACACTGAAGCTTTCTTT
CDR3: CASSYYHGGDTEAFF
size: many
V: TRBV7-2
J: TRBJ1-1
D: -

DNA: TGCAGTGCTATGAGGGACAGGGACTTGCAAGAGCAGTACTTC
CDR3: CSAMRDRDLQEQYF
size: many
V: TRBV20-1
J: TRBJ2-7
D: TRBD1

DNA: TGTGCCAGCAGCTTAGAACCAGACAGCGGGGAGCTGTTTTTT
CDR3: CASSLEPDSGELFF
size: many
V: TRBV7-2
J: TRBJ2-2
D: -

DNA: TGTGCCAGCAGTTACTCGACAGCTTCCGGCTACACCTTC
CDR3: CASSYSTASGYTF
size: many
V: TRBV6-5
J: TRBJ1-2
D: -

DNA: TGCAGCGCCGGGGGAGGGAAACTCACAGATACGCAGTATTTT
CDR3: CSAGGGKLTDTQYF
size: many
V: TRBV29-1
J: TRBJ2-3
D: TRBD2

DNA: TGTGCCAGCAGCTTTGGGGGGGAGGATGGCTACACCTTC
CDR3: CASSFGGEDGYTF
size: many
V: TRBV7-9
J: TRBJ1-2
D: -

DNA: TGCAGCTCATTGGGTGACAATCTATCCTACAATGAGCAGTTCTTC
CDR3: CSSLGDNLSYNEQFF
size: many
V: TRBV29-1
J: TRBJ2-1
D: -

DNA: TGTGCCAGCAGTTTCCTAGCGGGAGGAACCGGGGAGCTGTTTTTT
CDR3: CASSFLAGGTGELFF
size: many
V: TRBV28
J: TRBJ2-2
D: TRBD2

DNA: TGCAGTGCTAGGAAGCAGATACGGGATACGCAGTATTTT
CDR3: CSARKQIRDTQYF
size: few
V: TRBV20-1
J: TRBJ2-3
D: -

DNA: TGTGCCAGCAGCCTAGGAGGACAGAACTACGAGCAGTACTTC
CDR3: CASSLGGQNYEQYF
size: many
V: TRBV7-2
J: TRBJ2-7
D: -

DNA: TGTGCCAGCAGCCACGGGATGACAGGGGTCTCCTCCGAGCAGTACTTC
CDR3: CASSHGMTGVSSEQYF
size: -
V: TRBV3-1
J: TRBJ2-7
D: TRBD1

DNA: TGCGCCAGCAGTGTTGGACTAGCGGGAGGCTATAGTGAGCAGTTCTTC
CDR3: CASSVGLAGGYSEQFF
size: many
V: TRBV5-1
J: TRBJ2-1
D: TRBD2

DNA: TGTGCCAGCAGTCCCCAGGGGCTCGGAGAGACCCAGTACTTC
CDR3: CASSPQGLGETQYF
size: many
V: TRBV6-1
J: TRBJ2-5
D: -